This T cell receptor beta chain was retrieved from a study of OX40 agonist ivuxolimab in advanced cancers. Regarding the study in general: Ivuxolimab, which targeted the costimulatory receptor OX40 (CD134), was an agonistic, fully human IgG2 monoclonal antibody. Intravenous ivuxolimab was administered to patients every 2 weeks at six dose levels: 0.01, 0.1, 0.3, 1.5, 3 and 10 mg/kg. Of the 50 to 55 patients in dose escalation, 19 had hepatocellular carcinoma, some 15 had melanoma, 9 had renal cell carcinoma and 9 had head and neck cancer. A male proportion of nearly 85% and a mean age of around 60 years, ranging from roughly 23 to 90, were recorded for the dose-escalation cohort. Patients were allowed to have had prior anti-PD-1, anti-PD-L1 or anti-CTLA-4 therapy, and approximately 37% of the dose-escalation patients had been treated with checkpoint inhibitors. Three dose-escalation patients achieved partial responses, one with hepatocellular carcinoma and two with cutaneous melanoma. The point of sequencing TCRbeta in the periphery was to test whether ivuxolimab changed TCR sequence diversity and drove clonal T-cell expansion. The paper reports the monotherapy dose-escalation portion (N = 52 patients) of the phase I ivuxolimab trial. The research as a whole found: At doses of 0.1 to 3.0 mg/kg, clonal expansion of both CD4+ and CD8+ T cells in blood was seen between baseline and week 6. The antigen specificity of the clonally expanded peripheral T cells was not determined. Low levels of normalized T-cell clonal expansion were also shown by some nonresponding patients. After ivuxolimab, CD8+ T cells had more expanded clones than CD4+ T cells on average. In partial responders in the 0.1-3.0 mg/kg groups, normalized peripheral clonal expansion was found to be among the lowest, especially among CD8+ T cells.

The junction carries 8 bases between V and J, which are trimmed by 7 bases and 0 bases respectively. Reading from cysteine to phenylalanine, the CDR3 counts 13 amino acids. Only the CDR3 portion is preserved as DNA: 39 bases, with reading frame beginning at the first base. The CDR1 and CDR2 encoded by the germline V gene (reference sequence) are MNHNY and SVGAGI. To sequence the TCRbeta CDR3 region, genomic DNA was isolated from the sorted cells. The immunoSEQ Assay was used for sequencing of TCRbeta CDR3 regions. This is the immuneACCESS table as TCRdb keeps it, with only in-frame sequences that have V and J called. A part of the clones is gone; compared with another copy, unresolved V genes explain less than half, and the rest is unexplained. The sample has tens of thousands of clones on record, roughly 90% of them singletons. The top ten hold over 8.5% of the sample. This clone is a singleton in its sample. This clone's antigen is unknown. Qualities for individual bases were not recorded, and no much larger clone is one base off.

The trial excluded patients who had a history of autoimmune disease or who were on systemic immunosuppression. In every dose cohort, peripheral blood was drawn for TCR sequencing at baseline, cycle 4 day 1, and cycle 7 day 1. Samples came from an open-label, multicenter, first-in-human phase I dose-escalation trial of ivuxolimab. Adults with locally advanced or metastatic melanoma, renal cell, hepatocellular, or head and neck squamous cell carcinoma were enrolled in the trial. Before TCR sequencing, CD4+ T cells and CD8+ T cells from peripheral blood were sorted into separate populations. Material: CD4+ or CD8+ T cells sorted from blood, obtained in a trial of the OX40 agonist ivuxolimab. This TCR derives from an adult with an advanced solid tumor such as melanoma, head and neck, liver or kidney cancer. The V gene is TRBV6-6 and the J gene is TRBJ2-3; the D segment cannot be called with confidence. The nucleotides read TGTGCCAGCACGGAAAGTAGCACAGATACGCAGTATTTT. This encodes CASTESSTDTQYF.